This T cell receptor (beta chain) is drawn from a study of tumor-infiltrating lymphocytes in primary liver carcinoma. Study-wide findings and caveats: Blood had a significantly lower top-250-clone fraction than tumors did (p = 0.039).

Unsorted bulk tissue of about 18-32 mg yielded co-extracted RNA and DNA. Priming with a constant-region primer yielded TCR beta cDNA from 450 to 600 ng total RNA. Each TCR beta library was derived from three nested multiplex PCR rounds that employed slightly modified ARM-PCR. The first two PCR rounds used TRBV1-TRBV30 primers with a Cbeta primer, roughly 10 cycles each. TCRdb processed the multiplex PCR reads anew with MiXCR; each CDR3 protein has one entry. Of tens of thousands of distinct CDR3 sequences listed, about 68% are singletons. In the case of this clonotype: Antigen: not known.

CDR1 and CDR2 (germline): GTSNPN, SVGIG (reference sequence). V lost 7 bases, J lost 4 bases, and 8 bases stayed unmatched. The CDR3 is 15 amino acids. V gene TRBV30 combines with J gene TRBJ1-5; 12 bases match TRBD1. Sequencing input: liver tumor tissue from sampling region 3. Sample subset: tumor region T3, left-lateral pole. This TCR was recovered from a man between 35 and 55 years old with primary liver carcinoma and hepatitis B virus infection. In DNA form, the CDR3 reads TGTGCCTTGTGTGTGGGACAGGGGGCTAATCAGCCCCAGCATTTT. Protein product: CALCVGQGANQPQHF. The complete variable domain, with remaining parts taken from reference TRBV30 and TRBJ1-5, reads SQTIHQWPATLVQPVGSPLSLECTVEGTSNPNLYWYRQAAGRGLQLLFYSVGIGQISSEVPQNLSASRPQDRQFILSSKKLLLSDSGFYLCALCVGQGANQPQHFGDGTRLSIL.